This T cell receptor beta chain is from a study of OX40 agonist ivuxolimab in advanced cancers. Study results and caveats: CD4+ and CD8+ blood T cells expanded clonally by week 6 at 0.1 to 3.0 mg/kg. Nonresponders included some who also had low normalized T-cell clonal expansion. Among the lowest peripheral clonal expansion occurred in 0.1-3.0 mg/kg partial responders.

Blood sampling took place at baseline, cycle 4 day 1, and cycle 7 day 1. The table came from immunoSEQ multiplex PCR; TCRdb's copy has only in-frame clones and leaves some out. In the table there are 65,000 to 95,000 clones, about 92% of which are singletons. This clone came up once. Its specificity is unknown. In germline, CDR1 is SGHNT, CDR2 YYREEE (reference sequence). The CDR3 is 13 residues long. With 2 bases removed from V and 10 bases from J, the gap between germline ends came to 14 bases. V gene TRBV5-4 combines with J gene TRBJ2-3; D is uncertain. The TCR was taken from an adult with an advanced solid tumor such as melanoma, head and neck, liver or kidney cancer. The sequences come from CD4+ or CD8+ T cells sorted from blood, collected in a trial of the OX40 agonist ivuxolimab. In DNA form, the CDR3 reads TGTGCCAGCAGCTTCCCTGGTGGGGTGGCGCAGTATTTT. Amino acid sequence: CASSFPGGVAQYF.